The clone carrying this T cell receptor (beta chain) was found once. This sample was included in a study of shared clonotypes between healthy human individuals. The CDR3 consists of 17 residues. V trimming: 7 bases; J trimming: 1 base; junction bases outside the gene matches: 15. Germline CDR1 SGHRS, CDR2 YFSETQ. Sequenced by immunoSEQ multiplex PCR; TCRdb stores in-frame clones only, minus some. This table has about 380,000 clones, just over 95% appearing once. This receptor was obtained from a young man in good health. The sample was memory CD8+ T cells sorted from blood. Noted subset: CD45RO+ cells pooled with CCR7-negative TemRA cells. The V call is TRBV5-1, the J call TRBJ2-3, with 7 bases aligning to TRBD2. The DNA of the CDR3 is TGCGCCAGCCGGGCGGGAGTACAAAGTGGCGGCACAGATACGCAGTATTTT. Protein: CASRAGVQSGGTDTQYF.